This paragraph reports one T cell receptor (beta chain). Its antigen target is currently unknown. It has no much larger one-base neighbor in the sample; base qualities were not kept. The immunoSEQ Assay, a bias-controlled multiplex PCR, was used to amplify TCRbeta CDR3 regions from genomic DNA. Turning to the authors' computational methods: The number of nucleated cells in each sample was estimated by amplification of reference gene primers within the assay. To quantify the absolute abundance of each unique TCRbeta CDR3 rearrangement, sequence reads were collapsed and filtered. For each sample, productive Simpson clonality was calculated as the square root of Simpson's diversity index over productive rearrangements. As stored in TCRdb, this immuneACCESS dataset retains in-frame rearrangements with V and J assigned. A fraction of the clones does not appear; measured against another copy, unresolved V genes explain less than half of the discrepancy, and the remainder lacks a known reason. The D gene and trimming were derived from the DNA, and the V and J assignments and clone size from that table. This sample has 79,000 or so clones in its table, and roughly 90% of those were observed once. The top ten clones comprise 15% to 20% of the sample.

This sample was included in a study of blood T cell repertoires in COVID-19 (dated by TCRdb to about 2020). With regard to the full study: Samples from collaborators originated in the United States, Italy and Spain and spanned both the acute and convalescent phases of COVID-19. The material from the prospective study consisted of cDNA or gDNA derived from T cells, B-cell-depleted T cells, or PBMCs. Deeply sampled blood TCRbeta repertoires from subjects exposed to, actively infected with, or recovered from COVID-19 were included in the dataset. The repertoires were released in a freely available public database meant as a resource for research on the immune response to SARS-CoV-2. The samples were drawn from two sources: the first 160 participants of the ongoing ImmuneRACE study, and 950 to 1,500 subjects contributed by 6 global collaborators. Sample metadata almost always included a de-identified subject ID, COVID-19 status, age in years and sex. Where available, HLA class I and class II types were taken from metadata supplied by the sample provider and were not determined by assay-based typing. Summary of the overall study and its limitations: The amount of clinical and demographic metadata varied by source and participant and was provided uncurated.

The CDR3, cysteine through phenylalanine, is 14 amino acids long. Only the CDR3 DNA is retained, 42 bases long and in frame from the first base. Sequences LNHDA (CDR1) and SQIVND (CDR2) are obtained from the germline V gene (reference sequence). V and J are truncated by 6 bases and 3 bases respectively, leaving an intervening sequence of 12 bases. Collaborating institutions collected whole blood in K2EDTA tubes following their own protocols. For TCRbeta analysis, collaborator samples were shipped as frozen whole blood, as isolated PBMCs, or as DNA extracted from either sample type. Sequenced material: peripheral blood. The TCR originated in a human donor in a cohort sampled during active COVID-19. Recombination linked TRBV19 to TRBJ1-5, with TRBD1 tentatively as D gene (5 bases match). The CDR3: CASSLGGYNQPQHF. The DNA reads as follows: TGTGCCAGTAGCTTGGGGGGTTACAATCAGCCCCAGCATTTT.